The source of this T cell receptor (beta chain) is a study of shared clonotypes between healthy human individuals. J lost 0 bases, V lost 5 bases, and 15 bases had no gene match. The germline CDR1 and CDR2 sequences are MDHEN and SYDVKM. The CDR3 totals 20 residues. Data came from immunoSEQ multiplex PCR; TCRdb stores just in-frame clones and leaves some out. This table has about 1 million clones, about 75% appearing once. This clone showed up just a few times. Its target is not known. Study-wide results and caveats: Generation probability values for non-shared clonotypes were lower than those for clonotypes shared by all four donors.

Material: memory CD4+ T cells sorted from blood. Subset defined: CD45RA-negative fraction. This clonotype was obtained from a man aged 18 to 35 in good health. The rearrangement joins TRBV28 to TRBJ2-6; 8 bases are a match to TRBD1. CDR3 region: CASSDNDLTGVYSGANVLTF. CDR3 in DNA: TGTGCCAGCAGTGATAACGACCTGACAGGGGTCTACTCTGGGGCCAACGTCCTGACTTTC.